The present TCR beta chain was sequenced within a study of shared clonotypes between healthy human individuals. Study summary: CD4 naive and CD4 memory each took three plates per donor, while CD8 naive took two and CD8 memory one. Findings and caveats of the study: Researchers sampled blood only, noting tissue repertoires likely differ. Large depth notwithstanding, sorted-subset sequencing proved incomplete by rarefaction.

V gave up 2 bases and J gave up 0 bases, with 9 bases separating them. The germline V gene has CDR1 SGHKS and CDR2 YYEKEE (reference sequence). The CDR3 has 15 amino acids. Selected positively for CCR7 and CD45RO-negative, naive CD8 cells excluded terminally differentiated effector memory CD45RA+ cells. Among the donors, all were Caucasian adults who lived in Nashville, Tennessee. Data came from immunoSEQ multiplex PCR; TCRdb stores just in-frame clones and leaves some out. The profile covers approximately 2,200,000 clones, with 85% to 95% appearing a single time and 1.7% taken by the ten largest. Comment on this clone: Its antigen is not identified.

V and J are TRBV5-5 and TRBJ1-5; a possible D gene is TRBD1 (5 bases). The sample consisted of naive CD8+ T cells from PBMCs. The source of this sequence is a man younger than 35 in good health. Some clones in this sample may be carry-over from other donors' samples. This CDR3 is CASSFEGPSNQPQHF. In DNA form, the CDR3 reads TGTGCCAGCAGCTTTGAGGGGCCTAGCAATCAGCCCCAGCATTTT. The full variable domain, in which reference TRBV5-5 and TRBJ1-5 provide the parts outside the CDR3, is DAGVTQSPTHLIKTRGQQVTLRCSPISGHKSVSWYQQVLGQGPQFIFQYYEKEERGRGNFPDRFSARQFPNYSSELNVNALLLGDSALYLCASSFEGPSNQPQHFGDGTRLSIL.